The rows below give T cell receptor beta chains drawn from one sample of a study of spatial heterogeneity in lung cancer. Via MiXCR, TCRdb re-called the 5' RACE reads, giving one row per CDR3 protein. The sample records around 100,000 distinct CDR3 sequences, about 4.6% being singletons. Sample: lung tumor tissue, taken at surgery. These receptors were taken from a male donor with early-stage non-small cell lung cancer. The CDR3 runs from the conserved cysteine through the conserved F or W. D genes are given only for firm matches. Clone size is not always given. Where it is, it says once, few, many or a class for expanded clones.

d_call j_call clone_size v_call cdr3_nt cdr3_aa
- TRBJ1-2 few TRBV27 TGTGCCAGCAGTTTTGGTCGGGGGTATCAGTTGAATGGCTACACCTTC CASSFGRGYQLNGYTF
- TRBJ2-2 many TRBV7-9 TGTGCCAGCGGCGAGGGTACCGGGGAGCTGTTTTTT CASGEGTGELFF
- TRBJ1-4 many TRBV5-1 TGCGCCAGCAGCCAAACCCCCGGGGGGCTGGCCGAAAAACTGTTTTTT CASSQTPGGLAEKLFF
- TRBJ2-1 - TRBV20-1 TGCAGTGCTAGCGATCCCCGGGCCCGCAACTACAATGAGCAGTTCTTC CSASDPRARNYNEQFF
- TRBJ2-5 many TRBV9 TGTGCCAGCAGCGTATCCACTCGACAAGAGACCCAGTACTTC CASSVSTRQETQYF
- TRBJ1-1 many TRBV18 TGTGCCAGCTCGGTCAATCACGGATGGGGCACTGAAGCTTTCTTT CASSVNHGWGTEAFF
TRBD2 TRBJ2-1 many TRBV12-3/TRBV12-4 TGTGCCAGCACCCCACCTGGGCTAGCGGGAGGTTGGAATGAGCAGTTCTTC CASTPPGLAGGWNEQFF
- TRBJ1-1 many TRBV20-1 TGCAGTGCTAGAGATCTGGGGGGTAGGACGAACACTGAAGCTTTCTTT CSARDLGGRTNTEAFF
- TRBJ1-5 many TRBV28 TGTGCCAGCAGTGACGCCGGTAATAGCAATCAGCCCCAGCATTTT CASSDAGNSNQPQHF
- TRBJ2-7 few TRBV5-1 TGCGCCAGCAGCCTCAGCGGAGGGGGGTACGAGCAGTACTTC CASSLSGGGYEQYF
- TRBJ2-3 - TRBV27 TGTGCCAGCAGTACACCGGGACTTCCAGATACGCAGTATTTT CASSTPGLPDTQYF
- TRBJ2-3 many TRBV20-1 TGCAGTGCGGCAACTAGCCTCACAGATACGCAGTATTTT CSAATSLTDTQYF
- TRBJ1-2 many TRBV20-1 TGCAGTGCTAGTACAGGGACATTTGGCTACACCTTC CSASTGTFGYTF
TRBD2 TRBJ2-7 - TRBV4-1 TGCGCCAGCAGCCATCCCGTCCGCGGGAGTCGCGGCCTCACATCCTACGAGCAGTACTTC CASSHPVRGSRGLTSYEQYF
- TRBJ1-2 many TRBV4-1 TGCGCCAGCAGCCAGACAGGCTATGGCTACACCTTC CASSQTGYGYTF
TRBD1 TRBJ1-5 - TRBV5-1 TGCGCCAGCAGCCCCGGGACAGCTGATCAGCCCCAGCATTTT CASSPGTADQPQHF
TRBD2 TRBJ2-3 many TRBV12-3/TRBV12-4 TGTGCCAGTCTGAGCGGGGGGCATAAAAGCACAGATACGCAGTATTTT CASLSGGHKSTDTQYF
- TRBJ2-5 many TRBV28 TGTGCCAGCAGAAAAATGTCGGCGGGACAAGAGACCCAGTACTTC CASRKMSAGQETQYF
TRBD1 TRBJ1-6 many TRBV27 TGTGCCAGCAAGTCAGGGGACAGTCCCAATTCACCCCTCCACTTT CASKSGDSPNSPLHF
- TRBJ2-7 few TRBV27 TGTGCCTCCAGAAGGGTAAGCTCCTACGAGCAGTACTTC CASRRVSSYEQYF
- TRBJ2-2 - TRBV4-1 TGCGCCAGCACAGAGGGGGGGGACGCCGGGGAGCTGTTTTTT CASTEGGDAGELFF
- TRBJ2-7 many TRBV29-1 TGCAGCGTTTTGGCTCTTTCCTACGAGCAGTACTTC CSVLALSYEQYF
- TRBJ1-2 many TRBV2 TGTGCCAGCAGTAAAGACACTACTTACTATGGCTACACCTTC CASSKDTTYYGYTF
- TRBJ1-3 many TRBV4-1 TGCGCCAGCAGCCCGGACAGAGGCACCATATATTTT CASSPDRGTIYF
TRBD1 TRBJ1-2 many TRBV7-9 TGTGCCAGCAGGCGGGACAGGGGGATTTTGTACACCTTC CASRRDRGILYTF
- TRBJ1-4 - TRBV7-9 TGTGCCAGCAGCTTTGTGTTTAGGGGAACCCAAAATGAAAAACTGTTTTTT CASSFVFRGTQNEKLFF
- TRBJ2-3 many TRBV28 TGTGCCACCCGACTACCTAGCACAGATACGCAGTATTTT CATRLPSTDTQYF
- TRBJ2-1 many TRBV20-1 TGCAGTGCTAGACTCCACCGGGAGTCGTCCTACAATGAGCAGTTCTTC CSARLHRESSYNEQFF
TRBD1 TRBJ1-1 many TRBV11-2 TGTGCCAGCAGTAATACAGGGGTGAACACTGAAGCTTTCTTT CASSNTGVNTEAFF
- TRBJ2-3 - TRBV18 TGTGCCAGCTCACGTCCTACAGGGATAGAAGATACGCAGTATTTT CASSRPTGIEDTQYF
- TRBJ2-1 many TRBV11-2 TGTGCCAGCAGCTTAGTTTCACGACAAGATAGTAAGGCGCAGTTCTTC CASSLVSRQDSKAQFF
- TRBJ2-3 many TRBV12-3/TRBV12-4 TGTGCCAGCAGTTTGCGTCCAGATACGCAGTATTTT CASSLRPDTQYF
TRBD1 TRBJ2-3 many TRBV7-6 TGTGCCAGCAGCTTAGCAGGGGGCAGAGATACGCAGTATTTT CASSLAGGRDTQYF
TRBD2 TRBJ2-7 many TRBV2 TGTGCCAGCAAATGGACTAGCTTATACGAGCAGTACTTC CASKWTSLYEQYF
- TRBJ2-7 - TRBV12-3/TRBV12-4 TGTGCCAGCAGTTGTGGGGGACTCGTTGCAACCTACGAGCAGTACTTC CASSCGGLVATYEQYF
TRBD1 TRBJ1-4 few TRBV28 TGTGCCAGCAGTCGCCCTACAACAGGGGATGAAAAACTGTTTTTT CASSRPTTGDEKLFF
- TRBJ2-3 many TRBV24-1 TGTGCCACCAGTGGTGGGGCGGATACGCAGTATTTT CATSGGADTQYF
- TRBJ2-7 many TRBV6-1 TGTGCCACTAGCGGACAGTCAAGCCCCTACGAGCAGTACTTC CATSGQSSPYEQYF
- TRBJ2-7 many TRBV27 TGTGCCAGCAGCCATCCCCGGGGGATAGTGCAGTACTTC CASSHPRGIVQYF
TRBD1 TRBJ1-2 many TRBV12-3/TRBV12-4 TGTGCCAGCACCCCCGGTAGGGGACAGGGCTACACCTTC CASTPGRGQGYTF
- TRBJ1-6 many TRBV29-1 TGCAGCGTAACCGGAGATTCACCCCTCCACTTT CSVTGDSPLHF
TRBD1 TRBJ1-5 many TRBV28 TGTGCCAGCAGTTTTCAGGGGGATTATAGCAATCAGCCCCAGCATTTT CASSFQGDYSNQPQHF
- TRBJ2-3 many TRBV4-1 TGCGCCAGCAGCCAAGATAGGAGTTACGAGGCGGGATACACAGATACGCAGTATTTT CASSQDRSYEAGYTDTQYF